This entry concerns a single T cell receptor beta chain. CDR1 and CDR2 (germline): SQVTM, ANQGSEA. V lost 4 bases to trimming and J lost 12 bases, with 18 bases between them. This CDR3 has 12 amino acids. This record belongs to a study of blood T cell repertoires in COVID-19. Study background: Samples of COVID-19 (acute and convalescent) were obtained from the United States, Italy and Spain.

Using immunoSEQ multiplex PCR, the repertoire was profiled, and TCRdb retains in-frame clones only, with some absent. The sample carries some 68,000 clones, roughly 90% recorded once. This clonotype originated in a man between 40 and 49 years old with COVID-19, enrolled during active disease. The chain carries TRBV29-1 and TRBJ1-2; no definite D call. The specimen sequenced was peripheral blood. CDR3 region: CSVGGPEGFDTF. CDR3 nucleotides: TGCAGCGTTGGTGGACCAGAGGGTTTCGACACCTTC.